Listed below are T cell receptor beta chains from one sample, sequenced in a study of blood T cell repertoires in COVID-19. Some clones are missing from TCRdb's copy, which holds only in-frame ones; the method was immunoSEQ multiplex PCR. The table lists about 210,000 clones, under 95% of them singletons. The material sequenced was peripheral blood. The receptors shown here come from a man between 25 and 39 years old with acute or convalescent COVID-19. The CDR3 runs from the conserved cysteine through the conserved F or W. The D gene is left open where the match is weak. A clone size is listed for some rows: how often the clone was seen (once, few, many), or a class if it is expanded.

CASSEFGTRFDEQFF	TGCGCCAGCAGTGAGTTTGGGACTAGATTTGATGAGCAGTTCTTC	TRBD2	TRBV10-1	many	15	TRBJ2-1
CASSAHQSTGELFF	TGTGCCAGCAGCGCCCACCAGTCCACCGGGGAGCTGTTTTTT	NA	TRBV9	NA	14	TRBJ2-2
CASSSRVRSNEQFF	TGTGCCAGCAGTAGCCGGGTAAGATCGAATGAGCAGTTCTTC	NA	TRBV28	NA	14	TRBJ2-1
CASSIFSGTGNQPQHF	TGTGCCAGTAGTATATTCTCCGGGACAGGTAACCAGCCCCAGCATTTT	TRBD1	TRBV19	once	16	TRBJ1-5
CASSLTGDQFEAFF	TGCGCCAGCAGCCTGACAGGAGACCAATTCGAAGCTTTCTTT	NA	TRBV5-1	NA	14	TRBJ1-1
CASSRGTEPFYGYTF	TGTGCCAGCAGCCGCGGGACAGAACCTTTTTATGGCTACACCTTC	TRBD1	TRBV28	NA	15	TRBJ1-2
CASREAGTQFYEQYF	TGTGCCAGTAGGGAGGCCGGGACACAGTTTTACGAGCAGTACTTC	NA	TRBV19	NA	15	TRBJ2-7
CASSSLGPVPSYEQYF	TGTGCCAGCAGTTCCCTTGGCCCCGTCCCATCCTACGAGCAGTACTTC	NA	TRBV7-9	NA	16	TRBJ2-7
CSVLWRGAGGTGELFF	TGCAGCGTCCTCTGGAGGGGAGCGGGAGGTACCGGGGAGCTGTTTTTT	TRBD2	TRBV29-1	NA	16	TRBJ2-2
CATRTSGGNTQETQYF	TGTGCCACCAGGACTAGCGGGGGGAACACCCAAGAGACCCAGTACTTC	TRBD2	TRBV7-8	NA	16	TRBJ2-5
CASSDRDLGGSGTQYF	TGTGCCAGCAGTGACAGGGACCTCGGGGGTTCGGGTACGCAGTATTTT	NA	TRBV2	once	16	TRBJ2-3
CASRSGRQNNQPQHF	TGTGCCAGCAGGTCCGGCCGACAGAACAATCAGCCCCAGCATTTT	NA	TRBV7-8	NA	15	TRBJ1-5
CASSPQNEQFF	TGTGCCAGCAGTCCACAAAATGAGCAGTTCTTC	NA	TRBV28	NA	11	TRBJ2-1
CASSSTRVRVNTEAFF	TGTGCCAGCAGCTCAACCAGGGTCAGGGTGAACACTGAAGCTTTCTTT	NA	TRBV7-2	NA	16	TRBJ1-1
CATSRARPSNEQFF	TGTGCCACCAGCAGAGCGCGGCCTTCCAATGAGCAGTTCTTC	NA	TRBV15	NA	14	TRBJ2-1
CASSRGLAGGEQYF	TGTGCCAGCAGTCGGGGACTAGCGGGAGGCGAACAGTACTTC	TRBD2	TRBV6-5	NA	14	TRBJ2-7
CASSLGQGASQPQHF	TGTGCCAGCAGCCTAGGACAGGGGGCAAGTCAGCCCCAGCATTTT	TRBD1	TRBV5-5	once	15	TRBJ1-5
CASSQEAGTGGDSGYTF	TGTGCCAGCAGCCAAGAAGCTGGGACAGGGGGCGACTCGGGCTACACCTTC	TRBD1	TRBV4-2	NA	17	TRBJ1-2
CASSTGLADTDTQYF	TGTGCCAGCAGCACCGGACTAGCGGACACAGATACGCAGTATTTT	TRBD2	TRBV7-3	NA	15	TRBJ2-3
CASSYAGTSYEQYF	TGTGCCAGCAGTTACGCGGGGACGTCCTACGAGCAGTACTTC	NA	TRBV6-5	NA	14	TRBJ2-7
CASSLEGRGRTPQHF	TGTGCCAGCAGCTTAGAGGGCAGGGGGCGAACGCCCCAGCATTTT	TRBD1	TRBV11-2	NA	15	TRBJ1-5
CATSTGLAEYNEQFF	TGTGCCACCAGCACCGGACTAGCGGAGTACAATGAGCAGTTCTTC	TRBD2	TRBV15	NA	15	TRBJ2-1
CAWSVGGTGFLLGNTIYF	TGTGCCTGGAGTGTAGGTGGGACAGGCTTTTTACTCGGAAACACCATATATTTT	TRBD1	TRBV30	NA	18	TRBJ1-3
CASSKAAYQETQYF	TGTGCCAGCAGCAAAGCTGCGTACCAAGAGACCCAGTACTTC	NA	TRBV5-4	NA	14	TRBJ2-5
CASRLQGFRTDTQYF	TGTGCCAGCAGGCTACAGGGATTCCGGACAGATACGCAGTATTTT	NA	TRBV27	NA	15	TRBJ2-3